This T cell receptor beta chain was obtained from a study of CD8 T cell repertoires and HIV-1 epitope variants. Study at large: Controls included no peptide, Ebola AY9 epitope, and a CMV, EBV, flu pool. Separate from the cultures, 1M uncultured T cells served as baseline.

As for this clone: Its antigen is unknown.

Generated by immunoSEQ multiplex PCR, the TCRdb table keeps only in-frame clones and is missing some. Of approximately 6,600 clones in the sample, 60% to 75% are singletons; the top ten hold approximately 47%. J was trimmed by 7 bases and V by 6 bases; bases with no gene match: 10. The V gene's germline CDR1 is SGHTS and CDR2 YDEGEE. The CDR3 sequence is 15 residues long. Study-wide results and limits: Some ten TCR beta clonotypes were antigen-specific, six apparently recognizing autologous or escape variants.

Sequencing was done on a sample of cultured CD8+ T cells derived from PBMCs. The V and J genes are TRBV5-8 and TRBJ2-1; the match to TRBD1 covers 10 bases. This receptor was identified in a male donor with HIV. The CDR3 sequence: CASTWLRTGGNEQFF. For the CDR3, the DNA is TGTGCCAGCACCTGGTTACGGACAGGGGGAAATGAGCAGTTCTTC.